The 2 T cell receptor beta chains below come from one sample, sequenced in a study of PD-L1 blockade in urothelial cancer. Assay: immunoSEQ multiplex PCR; the TCRdb copy retains only in-frame clones and omits some. The sample carries roughly 45,000 clones, more than 70% recorded once. As to time point: pretreatment peripheral blood. This specimen was PBMCs, taken around atezolizumab (anti-PD-L1) treatment. These receptors all come from a man aged 55-75 years with urothelial cancer.

This chain's CDR3 is CASSSQGNEWNTIYF. CDR3 bases: TGTGCCAGCAGCTCCCAGGGAAATGAATGGAACACCATATATTTT. The chain combines TRBV9 with TRBJ1-3, with TRBD1 as a possible D gene (5 bases). The V end was cut by 4 bases, the J end by 7 bases, with 18 bases between. This CDR3 region has 15 residues. The germline V gene has CDR1 SGDLS and CDR2 YYNGEE.

This chain joins TRBV11-2 and TRBJ1-4, with TRBD1 identical over 11 bases. J lost 11 bases, V lost 3 bases, and 11 bases had no gene match. CDR3 length: 16 amino acids. Germline V CDR1 and CDR2: SGHAT, FQNNGV. The CDR3 here is CASSLQAGTGGGKLFF. DNA of the CDR3: TGTGCCAGCAGCTTGCAAGCCGGGACAGGGGGTGGTAAACTGTTTTTT.